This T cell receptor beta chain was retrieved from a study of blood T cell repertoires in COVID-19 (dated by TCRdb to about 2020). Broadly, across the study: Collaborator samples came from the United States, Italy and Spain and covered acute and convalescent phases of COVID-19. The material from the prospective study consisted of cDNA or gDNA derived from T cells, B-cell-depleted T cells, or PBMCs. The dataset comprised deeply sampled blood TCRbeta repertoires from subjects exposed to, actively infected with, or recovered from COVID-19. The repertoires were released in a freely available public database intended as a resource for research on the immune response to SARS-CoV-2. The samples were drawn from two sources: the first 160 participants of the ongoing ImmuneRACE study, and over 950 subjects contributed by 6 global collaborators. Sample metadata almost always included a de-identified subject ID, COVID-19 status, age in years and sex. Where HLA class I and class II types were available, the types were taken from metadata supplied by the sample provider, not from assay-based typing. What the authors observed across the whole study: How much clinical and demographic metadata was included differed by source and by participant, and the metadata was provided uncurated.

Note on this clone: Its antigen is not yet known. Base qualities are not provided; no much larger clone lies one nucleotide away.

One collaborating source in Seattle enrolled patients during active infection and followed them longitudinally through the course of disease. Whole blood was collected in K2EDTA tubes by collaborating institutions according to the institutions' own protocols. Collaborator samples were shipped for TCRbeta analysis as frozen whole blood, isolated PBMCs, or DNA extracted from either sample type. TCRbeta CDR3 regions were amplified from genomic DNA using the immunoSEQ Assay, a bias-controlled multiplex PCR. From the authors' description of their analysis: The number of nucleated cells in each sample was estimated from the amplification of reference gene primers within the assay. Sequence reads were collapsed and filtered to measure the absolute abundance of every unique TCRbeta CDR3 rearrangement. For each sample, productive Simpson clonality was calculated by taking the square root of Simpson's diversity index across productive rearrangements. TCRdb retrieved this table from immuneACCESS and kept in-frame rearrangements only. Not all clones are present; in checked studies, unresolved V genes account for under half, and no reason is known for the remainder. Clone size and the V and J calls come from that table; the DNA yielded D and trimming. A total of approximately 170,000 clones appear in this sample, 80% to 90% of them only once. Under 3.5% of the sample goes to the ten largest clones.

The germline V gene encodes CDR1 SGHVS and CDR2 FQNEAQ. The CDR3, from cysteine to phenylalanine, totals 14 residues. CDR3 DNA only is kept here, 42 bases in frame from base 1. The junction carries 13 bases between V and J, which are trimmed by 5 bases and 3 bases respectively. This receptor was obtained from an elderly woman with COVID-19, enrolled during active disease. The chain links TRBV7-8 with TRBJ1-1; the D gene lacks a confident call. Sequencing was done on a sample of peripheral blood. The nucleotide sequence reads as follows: TGTGCCAGCAGCACATTGGGTGGAGACACTGAAGCTTTCTTT. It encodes CASSTLGGDTEAFF. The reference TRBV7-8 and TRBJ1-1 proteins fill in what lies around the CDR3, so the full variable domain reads GAGVSQSPRYKVAKRGQDVALRCDPISGHVSLFWYQQALGQGPEFLTYFQNEAQLDKSGLPSDRFFAERPEGSVSTLKIQRTQQEDSAVYLCASSTLGGDTEAFFGQGTRLTVV.